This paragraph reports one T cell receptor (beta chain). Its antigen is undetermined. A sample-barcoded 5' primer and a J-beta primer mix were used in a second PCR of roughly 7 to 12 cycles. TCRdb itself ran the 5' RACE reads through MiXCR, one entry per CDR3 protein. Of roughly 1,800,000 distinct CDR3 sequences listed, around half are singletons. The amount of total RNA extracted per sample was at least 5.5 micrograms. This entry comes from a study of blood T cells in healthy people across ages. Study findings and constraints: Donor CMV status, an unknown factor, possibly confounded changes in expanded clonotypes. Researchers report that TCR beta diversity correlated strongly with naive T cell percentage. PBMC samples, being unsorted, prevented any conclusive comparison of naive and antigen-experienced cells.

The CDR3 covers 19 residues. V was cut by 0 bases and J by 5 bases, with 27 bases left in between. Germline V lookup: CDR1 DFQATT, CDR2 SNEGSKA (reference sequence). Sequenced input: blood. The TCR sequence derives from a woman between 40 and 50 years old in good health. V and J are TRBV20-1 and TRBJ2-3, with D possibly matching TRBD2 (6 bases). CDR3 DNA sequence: TGCAGTGCTAGAGATTGGGGGGTAACTACTAGTCTCAGTCTAGATACGCAGTATTTT. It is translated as CSARDWGVTTSLSLDTQYF.